The source of this TCR beta chain is a study of blood T cells in healthy people across ages. Sample-barcoded 5' priming and a J-beta primer mix drove a second PCR of roughly 6 to 12 cycles. Each CDR3 protein gets one entry after TCRdb re-called the 5' RACE reads with MiXCR. The data contain about 800,000 distinct CDR3 sequences, 55% to 75% of them singletons. This clonotype was seen a handful of times. It was about 10 milliliters of peripheral blood that were drawn from each donor. The germline CDR1 and CDR2 sequences are MDHEN and SYDVKM. The CDR3 runs 15 residues. This chain links TRBV28 with TRBJ2-5; TRBD1 aligns across 9 bases. The J call may be faulty, since TRBJ2-7 better matches the DNA end. Material for sequencing was blood. The sequence came from a man aged 25-45 years in good health. The CDR3 nucleotides read TGTGCCAGCAGTCAGGGGACAGGGTTGGCGTACGAGCAGTACTTC. This sequence encodes CASSQGTGLAYEQYF.